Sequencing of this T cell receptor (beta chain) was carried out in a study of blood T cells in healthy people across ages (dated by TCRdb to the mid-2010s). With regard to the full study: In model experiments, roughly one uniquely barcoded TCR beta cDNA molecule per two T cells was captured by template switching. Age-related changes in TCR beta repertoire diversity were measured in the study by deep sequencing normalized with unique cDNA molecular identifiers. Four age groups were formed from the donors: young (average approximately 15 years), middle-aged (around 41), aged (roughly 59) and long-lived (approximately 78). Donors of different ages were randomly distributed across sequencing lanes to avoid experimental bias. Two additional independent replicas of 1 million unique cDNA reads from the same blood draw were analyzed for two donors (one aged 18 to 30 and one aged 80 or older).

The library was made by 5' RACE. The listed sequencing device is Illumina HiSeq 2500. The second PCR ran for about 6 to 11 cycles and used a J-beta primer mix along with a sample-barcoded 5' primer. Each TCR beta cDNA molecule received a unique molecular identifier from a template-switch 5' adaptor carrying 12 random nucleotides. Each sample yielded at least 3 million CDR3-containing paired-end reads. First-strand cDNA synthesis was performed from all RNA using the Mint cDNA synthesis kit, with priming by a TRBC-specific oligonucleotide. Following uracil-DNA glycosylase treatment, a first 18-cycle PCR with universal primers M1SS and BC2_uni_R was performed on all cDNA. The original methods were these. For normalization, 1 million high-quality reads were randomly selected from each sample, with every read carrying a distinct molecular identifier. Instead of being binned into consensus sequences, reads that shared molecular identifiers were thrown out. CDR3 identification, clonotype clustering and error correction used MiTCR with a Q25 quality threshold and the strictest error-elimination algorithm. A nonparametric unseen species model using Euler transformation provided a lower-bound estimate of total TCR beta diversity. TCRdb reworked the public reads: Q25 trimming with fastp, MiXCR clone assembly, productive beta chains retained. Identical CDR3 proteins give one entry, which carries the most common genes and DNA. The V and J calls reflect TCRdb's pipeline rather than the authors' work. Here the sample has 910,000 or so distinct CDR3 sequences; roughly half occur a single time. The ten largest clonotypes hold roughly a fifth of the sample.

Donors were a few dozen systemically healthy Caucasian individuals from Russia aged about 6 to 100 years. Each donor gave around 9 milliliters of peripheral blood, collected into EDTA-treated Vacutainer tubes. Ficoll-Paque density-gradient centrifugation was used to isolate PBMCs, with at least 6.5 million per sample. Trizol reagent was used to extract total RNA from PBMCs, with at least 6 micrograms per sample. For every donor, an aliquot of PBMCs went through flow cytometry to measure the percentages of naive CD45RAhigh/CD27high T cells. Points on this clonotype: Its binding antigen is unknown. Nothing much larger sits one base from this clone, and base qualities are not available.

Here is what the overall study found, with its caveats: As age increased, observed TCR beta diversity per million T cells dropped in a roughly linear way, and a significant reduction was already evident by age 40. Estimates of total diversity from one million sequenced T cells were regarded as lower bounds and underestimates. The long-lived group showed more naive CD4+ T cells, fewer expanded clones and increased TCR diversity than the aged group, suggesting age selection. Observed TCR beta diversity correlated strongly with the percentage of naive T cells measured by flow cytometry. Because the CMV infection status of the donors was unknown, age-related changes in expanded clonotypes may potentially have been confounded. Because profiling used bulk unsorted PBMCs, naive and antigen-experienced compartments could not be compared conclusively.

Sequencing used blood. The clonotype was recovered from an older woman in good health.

The CDR3 here reads CASSWDRNSPLHF. The DNA sequence follows: TGTGCCAGCAGTTGGGACAGGAATTCACCCCTCCACTTT. The V gene is TRBV27 and the J gene is TRBJ1-6; TRBD1 matches 8 bases in the middle. Taken from cysteine to phenylalanine, the CDR3 has 13 residues. Just the 39-base CDR3 DNA is kept, in frame starting at base 1. The germline V gene encodes CDR1 MNHEY and CDR2 SMNVEV (reference sequence). At the junction V is shortened by 4 bases and J by 7 bases; bases outside the gene matches: 0.